These 30 T cell receptor beta chains were all obtained from the same sample, sequenced in a study of beta chain features in type 1 diabetes. The entirety of the isolated RNA underwent reverse transcription, so expressed TCRB transcripts were sequenced. Libraries were prepared by immunoSEQ multiplex PCR; TCRdb keeps only in-frame clonotypes and omits some of them. Among about 620,000 clones listed, roughly 15% were seen once. Sequencing was done on a sample of naive CD4+ T cells from blood. These receptors were taken from a man in his late teens or twenties in good health.

This chain connects TRBV5-4 to TRBJ2-1; 7 bases fit TRBD1. The CDR3 runs 15 residues. After removal of 0 bases from V and 4 bases from J, the junction contained 4 bases not matched to a gene. Germline CDR1 reads SGHNT; CDR2 reads YYREEE (reference sequence). Here the CDR3 reads CASSLEWGQYNEQFF. The CDR3 nucleotides are TGTGCCAGCAGCTTGGAATGGGGACAGTACAATGAGCAGTTCTTC.

The chain joins TRBV25-1 to TRBJ1-5, with 8 nucleotides matching TRBD1. J gave up 9 bases and V 4 bases, and 5 bases lay outside the gene matches. Germline V gene lookup returns CDR1 MGHDK and CDR2 SYGVNS. The CDR3 runs 13 residues. The CDR3 nucleotides are TGTGCCAGCAGTGTCTCCGGGACAGGGCCCCAGCATTTT. The encoded protein is CASSVSGTGPQHF.

In this sample, this clone turned up a few times. The chain carries TRBV10-3 and TRBJ2-3; 7 bases map to TRBD1. With V trimmed by 3 bases and J by 2 bases, 5 bases remained unmatched. This CDR3 is 15 amino acids long. Germline V gene sequence: CDR1 ENHRY, CDR2 SYGVKD. The CDR3 protein is CAISEGDRATDTQYF. DNA for the CDR3: TGTGCCATCAGTGAAGGGGACAGAGCCACAGATACGCAGTATTTT.

This clone was observed a few times. The V and J genes are TRBV7-3 and TRBJ1-1, with D tentatively TRBD1 (6 bases). Germline V gives CDR1 SGHTA, CDR2 FQGTGA. The CDR3 sequence is 14 residues long. V was shortened by 4 bases and J by 1 base, with 10 bases between the two germline ends. CDR3 region: CASSSRGSNTEAFF. The CDR3 DNA is TGTGCCAGCAGCTCTAGGGGGTCGAACACTGAAGCTTTCTTT.

This clone was counted only a few times. The rearrangement uses TRBV6-6 and TRBJ1-1, with D perhaps matching TRBD1 (5 bases). With 4 bases removed from V and 6 bases from J, the gap between germline ends came to 18 bases. Germline CDR1 is MNHNY and CDR2 is SVGAGI (reference sequence). The CDR3 covers 15 residues. CDR3 nucleotide sequence: TGTGCCAGCAGTTGGGACCTCAGGGCAGCCCCTGAAGCTTTCTTT. This codes for CASSWDLRAAPEAFF.

This clone showed up just a few times. This rearrangement joins TRBV28 to TRBJ2-3, with D unclear. In germline, CDR1 is MDHEN, CDR2 SYDVKM. V gave up 4 bases and J gave up 0 bases, with 8 bases separating them. CDR3 size: 14 residues. The CDR3 DNA reads TGTGCCAGCAGTTACGTACAGAGCACAGATACGCAGTATTTT. Its protein product is CASSYVQSTDTQYF.

This clone was counted a few times. The chain uses TRBV9 and TRBJ1-2; D gene unclear. Germline assignment: CDR1 SGDLS and CDR2 YYNGEE. The CDR3 contains 13 residues. Between the trimmed V and J ends, which lost 1 base and 0 bases, there was a span of 4 bases. The CDR3 DNA is TGTGCCAGCAGCGTAAACGCTAACTATGGCTACACCTTC. This codes for CASSVNANYGYTF.

The chain has TRBV7-9 and TRBJ2-2, with D maybe TRBD2 (6 bases). The CDR3 spans 17 residues. Between the trimmed V and J ends, which lost 7 bases and 7 bases, there was a span of 25 bases. Germline CDR1 and CDR2: SEHNR and FQNEAQ (reference sequence). In DNA, the CDR3 is TGTGCCAGCACCATCAACGCCGGGGGACGTTTGTTCGGGGAGCTGTTTTTT. This encodes CASTINAGGRLFGELFF.

This chain uses TRBV4-3 with TRBJ2-1, with D hard to call. Trimming shortened V by 1 base and J by 10 bases, and 11 bases separated the two germline ends. CDR3 length equals 13 residues. CDR1 is LGHNA and CDR2 is YSLEER in the germline V gene. The CDR3 bases are TGCGCCAGCAGCCAAGGGGTTCGAGGAGAGCAGTTCTTC. Amino acids: CASSQGVRGEQFF.

CDR3 sequence: CASSFRLAGNTGELFF. Written as DNA, the CDR3 is TGTGCCAGCAGTTTCAGGCTAGCGGGGAACACCGGGGAGCTGTTTTTT. This chain uses TRBV27 with TRBJ2-2; the match to TRBD2 covers 8 bases. The germline V gene encodes CDR1 MNHEY and CDR2 SMNVEV (reference sequence). The V segment lost 3 bases and the J segment 1 base; nucleotides outside the gene matches: 4. The CDR3 covers 16 residues.

J is TRBJ2-5 and V is TRBV18, with D maybe TRBD2 (5 bases). Trimming took off 3 bases at V and 5 bases at J, with 13 bases between the two ends. Germline lookup yields CDR1 KGHSH and CDR2 LQKENI. This CDR3 is built from 14 residues. CDR3 loop: CASSPQELAETQYF. The CDR3 DNA sequence: TGTGCCAGCTCACCTCAGGAGCTAGCTGAGACCCAGTACTTC.

There are a few counts of this clone. The rearrangement joins TRBV19 to TRBJ2-7; D remains unclear. V lost 4 bases and J lost 3, with 4 bases in between. The CDR3 runs 11 residues. Germline V gene data show CDR1 as LNHDA and CDR2 as SQIVND (reference sequence). The CDR3 region is CASSNSYEQYF. CDR3 DNA: TGTGCCAGTAGTAACAGCTACGAGCAGTACTTC.

This clone appeared a few times. CDR3 sequence reads: CASSYSNRGTEAFF. CDR3 sequence (DNA): TGTGCCAGCAGTTACTCGAACAGGGGCACTGAAGCTTTCTTT. This chain links TRBV6-6 with TRBJ1-1; 7 bases fit TRBD1. Germline-derived CDR1 and CDR2 are MNHNY and SVGAGI (reference sequence). The V and J ends lost 0 bases and 4 bases, in that order; junction bases with no gene match: 2. There are 14 residues in the CDR3.

The chain employs TRBV6-6 and TRBJ1-5; D perhaps matches TRBD1 (5 bases). V was pared by 2 bases and J by 6 bases, with 8 bases between. The length of the CDR3 is 13 residues. The germline V gene has CDR1 MNHNY and CDR2 SVGAGI (reference sequence). The DNA of the CDR3 is TGTGCCAGCAGTTACGTAAGGGGTCAGCCCCAGCATTTT. This encodes CASSYVRGQPQHF.

The J gene is TRBJ2-6, the V gene TRBV4-2; TRBD1 matches at 7 bases. Germline lookup yields CDR1 LGHNA and CDR2 YNFKEQ. CDR3 length equals 19 residues. J gave up 0 bases and V 6 bases, and 14 bases lay outside the gene matches. The CDR3 loop reads CASRNLWDRTLSGANVLTF. The CDR3 region has the DNA TGTGCCAGCAGGAACCTATGGGACAGAACACTCTCTGGGGCCAACGTCCTGACTTTC.

The chain has TRBV4-3 and TRBJ1-6; D remains ambiguous. The CDR3 has 14 amino acids. Germline V gene lookup returns CDR1 LGHNA and CDR2 YSLEER. V was clipped by 0 bases and J by 7 bases, with 7 bases between them. CDR3 DNA sequence: TGCGCCAGCAGCCAAGACTGGATAAATTCACCCCTCCACTTT. Its translation is CASSQDWINSPLHF.

This clone has a handful of counts. V is TRBV7-9 and J is TRBJ2-5; 11 bases fit TRBD2. V trimming: 2 bases; J trimming: 1 base; junction bases outside the gene matches: 12. The CDR3 sequence is 19 residues long. Germline V lookup: CDR1 SEHNR, CDR2 FQNEAQ (reference sequence). The CDR3 DNA reads as TGTGCCAGCAGCTTAAGTCCGGGACTAGCGGAGACCCTCCAAGAGACCCAGTACTTC. Its translation: CASSLSPGLAETLQETQYF.

This clone was observed a handful of times. This sequence joins TRBV9 and TRBJ2-3; 10 positions match TRBD2. Germline V CDR1 and CDR2: SGDLS, YYNGEE. The CDR3 contains 15 residues. After removal of 1 base from V and 5 bases from J, the junction contained 4 bases not matched to a gene. The CDR3 coding sequence is TGTGCCAGCAGCGTAACTAGCGGGGCGGTAGATACGCAGTATTTT. Protein: CASSVTSGAVDTQYF.

V is TRBV7-2 and J is TRBJ1-1, with 9 nucleotides matching TRBD1. V was clipped by 5 bases and J by 5 bases; unmatched bases: 9. CDR3 length equals 15 residues. Germline lookup yields CDR1 SGHTA and CDR2 FQGNSA. The CDR3 spells CASSITGTGWTEAFF. The CDR3 region has the DNA TGTGCCAGCAGCATAACCGGGACAGGGTGGACTGAAGCTTTCTTT.

Only a few counts were recorded for this clone. The chain carries TRBV18 and TRBJ1-2; D gene uncertain. Germline V CDR1 and CDR2: KGHSH, LQKENI. The CDR3 sequence is 13 residues long. The V end was cut by 2 bases, the J end by 5 bases, with 9 bases between. CDR3 region: CASSPLGGYGYTF. The CDR3 DNA reads TGTGCCAGCTCACCATTGGGTGGGTATGGCTACACCTTC. Based on the CDR3 plus reference TRBV18 and TRBJ1-2, the full variable domain is NAGVMQNPRHLVRRRGQEARLRCSPMKGHSHVYWYRQLPEEGLKFMVYLQKENIIDESGMPKERFSAEFPKEGPSILRIQQVVRGDSAAYFCASSPLGGYGYTFGSGTRLTVV.

In its sample, this clone was seen a few times. V usage is TRBV6-5 and J usage is TRBJ2-7; TRBD1 matches at 8 bases. The trim removed 7 bases at V and 9 bases at J, leaving 14 bases unmatched. Germline loops: CDR1 MNHEY, CDR2 SVGAGI. The length of the CDR3 is 14 residues. CDR3 loop: CASNAGQGPTRQYF. The CDR3 DNA reads TGTGCCAGCAACGCCGGACAGGGCCCTACGAGGCAGTACTTC.

This clone turned up a few times. The rearrangement joins TRBV19 to TRBJ1-1; D remains ambiguous. The germline V gene encodes CDR1 LNHDA and CDR2 SQIVND (reference sequence). Trimming cost V 6 bases and J 2 bases, with 13 bases left between them. The CDR3 has 14 amino acids. The CDR3: CASRVFVGNTEAFF. The CDR3 region has the DNA TGTGCCAGTAGGGTATTTGTGGGAAACACTGAAGCTTTCTTT.

This clone has just a few counts. The chain uses TRBV18 and TRBJ2-5, with D hard to call. The germline V gene encodes CDR1 KGHSH and CDR2 LQKENI. Between the trimmed V and J ends, which lost 6 bases and 3 bases, there was a span of 5 bases. The CDR3 length is 11 residues. For the CDR3, the DNA is TGTGCCAGCTCGGCGGAAGAGACCCAGTACTTC. This gives the protein CASSAEETQYF.

The chain is built from TRBV9 and TRBJ2-1, with 8 bases matching TRBD2. The V gene's germline CDR1 is SGDLS and CDR2 YYNGEE. The CDR3 has 16 amino acids. Germline trimming cut 3 bases from V and 6 bases from J; bases unmatched to any gene: 11. The DNA for the CDR3 is TGTGCCAGCAGCGCTGTTCCGGGACTAGGCAGCAATGAGCAGTTCTTC. Translating gives CASSAVPGLGSNEQFF. Full variable domain (rest looked up from reference TRBV9 and TRBJ2-1): DSGVTQTPKHLITATGQRVTLRCSPRSGDLSVYWYQQSLDQGLQFLIQYYNGEERAKGNILERFSAQQFPDLHSELNLSSLELGDSALYFCASSAVPGLGSNEQFFGPGTRLTVL.

The CDR3 sequence: CASSPTGSVGYTF. CDR3 sequence (DNA): TGTGCCAGCAGCCCGACAGGGTCGGTGGGCTACACCTTC. The chain couples TRBV7-9 to TRBJ1-2, with 7 bases fitting TRBD1. V lost 5 bases to trimming and J lost 8 bases; unmatched junction nucleotides: 8. CDR3 length equals 13 residues. Germline V gene lookup returns CDR1 SEHNR and CDR2 FQNEAQ (reference sequence).

The chain employs TRBV6-5 and TRBJ2-3, with D uncertain. The CDR3 is 12 amino acids. Trimming took off 1 base at V and 6 bases at J, with 5 bases between the two ends. Germline CDR1 reads MNHEY; CDR2 reads SVGAGI. Here the CDR3 DNA reads TGTGCCAGCAGTTACTTCGGGGATACGCAGTATTTT. Translated, it gives CASSYFGDTQYF.

V and J are TRBV10-3 and TRBJ1-5; D not resolved. The germline CDR1 and CDR2 sequences are ENHRY and SYGVKD. Trimming took 0 bases from V and 0 from J, leaving 3 bases between them. There are 14 residues in the CDR3. In DNA, the CDR3 is TGTGCCATCAGTGAGTCCCTTAGCAATCAGCCCCAGCATTTT. Its protein is CAISESLSNQPQHF.

The J gene is TRBJ1-1, the V gene TRBV1; the D call of TRBD1 is as the table states it, not checked on the DNA. TRBV1 is labeled a pseudogene. The CDR3 has 15 residues. The CDR3 nucleotides read TGCACCAGCAGCCAATTGGACAGGGCGAGGACTGAAGCTTTCTTT. Translating it yields CTSSQLDRARTEAFF.

The chain links TRBV4-2 to TRBJ2-1, with 10 positions matching TRBD1. V dropped 1 base and J dropped 8; count of bases not matched to a gene: 5. Looked up from germline, CDR1 is LGHNA and CDR2 is YNFKEQ. This CDR3 region has 15 residues. The CDR3 DNA sequence: TGTGCCAGCAGCCAAGCGACAGGGGGCTTGTATGAGCAGTTCTTC. It is translated as CASSQATGGLYEQFF.

The chain couples TRBV7-3 to TRBJ2-6; TRBD1 matches at 8 bases. This CDR3 comprises 18 residues. CDR1 SGHTA and CDR2 FQGTGA come from the germline V gene. The ends lost 5 bases at V and 2 bases at J; junction bases unmatched: 11. The CDR3 nucleotides are TGTGCCAGCAGCCTATCAGGACAGGGAAGTACTGGGGCCAACGTCCTGACTTTC. Translation: CASSLSGQGSTGANVLTF.